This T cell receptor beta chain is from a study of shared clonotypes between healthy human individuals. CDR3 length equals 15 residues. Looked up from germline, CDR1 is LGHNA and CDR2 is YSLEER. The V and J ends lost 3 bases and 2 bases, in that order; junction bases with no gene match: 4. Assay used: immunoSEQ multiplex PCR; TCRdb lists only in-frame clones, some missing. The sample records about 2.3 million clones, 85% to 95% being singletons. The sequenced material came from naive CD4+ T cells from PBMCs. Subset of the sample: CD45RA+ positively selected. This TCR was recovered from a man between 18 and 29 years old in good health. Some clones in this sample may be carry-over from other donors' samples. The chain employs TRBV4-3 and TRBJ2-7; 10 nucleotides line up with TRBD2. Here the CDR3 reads CASSQLAGVTYEQYF. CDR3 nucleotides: TGCGCCAGCAGCCAGCTAGCGGGAGTAACCTACGAGCAGTACTTC.